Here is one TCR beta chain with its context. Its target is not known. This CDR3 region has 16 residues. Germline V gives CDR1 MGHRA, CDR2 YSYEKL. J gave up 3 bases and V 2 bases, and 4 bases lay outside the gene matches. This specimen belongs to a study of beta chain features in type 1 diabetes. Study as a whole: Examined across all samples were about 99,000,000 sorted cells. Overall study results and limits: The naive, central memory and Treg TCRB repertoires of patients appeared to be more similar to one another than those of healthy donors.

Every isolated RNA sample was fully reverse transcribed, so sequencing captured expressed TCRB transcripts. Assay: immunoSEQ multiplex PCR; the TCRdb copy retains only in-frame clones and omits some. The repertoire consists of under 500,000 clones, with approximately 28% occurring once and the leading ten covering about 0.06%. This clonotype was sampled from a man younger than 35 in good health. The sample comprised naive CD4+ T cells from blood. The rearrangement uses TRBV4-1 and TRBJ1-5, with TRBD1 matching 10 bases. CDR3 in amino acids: CASSQPGQGFNQPQHF. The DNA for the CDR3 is TGCGCCAGCAGCCAACCGGGACAGGGGTTCAATCAGCCCCAGCATTTT.